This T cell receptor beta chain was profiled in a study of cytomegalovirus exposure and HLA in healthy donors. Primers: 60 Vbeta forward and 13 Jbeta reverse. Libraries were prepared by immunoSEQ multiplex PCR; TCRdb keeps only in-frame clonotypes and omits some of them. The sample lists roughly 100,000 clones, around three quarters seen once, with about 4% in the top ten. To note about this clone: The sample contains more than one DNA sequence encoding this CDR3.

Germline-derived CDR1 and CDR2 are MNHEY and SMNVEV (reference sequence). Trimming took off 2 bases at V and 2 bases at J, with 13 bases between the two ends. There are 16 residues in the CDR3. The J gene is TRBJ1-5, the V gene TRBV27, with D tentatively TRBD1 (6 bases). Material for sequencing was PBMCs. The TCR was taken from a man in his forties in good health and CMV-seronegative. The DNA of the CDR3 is TGTGCCAGCAGTTTAAATGGGGGGGCAGGCAATCAGCCCCAGCATTTT. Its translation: CASSLNGGAGNQPQHF.